The T cell receptor beta chain described here comes from a study of CD8 T cells in Susac syndrome. CDR1 and CDR2 (germline): MNHEY, SMNVEV (reference sequence). Between the trimmed V and J ends, which lost 4 bases and 0 bases, there was a span of 10 bases. The CDR3 consists of 15 residues. The patients with Susac syndrome were individuals who fulfilled the recently defined diagnostic criteria for disease that was either definite or probable. FACS enriched CD8+ TEMRA cells, while bulk CD8+ and CD4+ were negatively isolated. With random hexamers, reverse transcription was performed on about 0.5 to 1 ug of RNA. immunoSEQ multiplex PCR amplified TCR beta CDR3 across 54 Vbeta, 13 Jbeta. MiXCR, applied by TCRdb to the immunoSEQ multiplex PCR reads, yields one record per CDR3 protein. This repertoire shows over 150,000 distinct CDR3 sequences, about 96% found once; its top ten account for about 0.12%.

Input material: CD4+ T cells from PBMCs. The chain has TRBV27 and TRBJ1-5; no reliable D call. This receptor was obtained from a human donor with Susac syndrome. DNA for the CDR3: TGTGCCAGCAGTTGGACCGGGAATAGCAATCAGCCCCAGCATTTT. Amino acid sequence: CASSWTGNSNQPQHF.